The clone carrying this TCR beta chain is categorized as medium-sized. The data are from a study of cytomegalovirus exposure and HLA in healthy donors. PCR involved 60 Vbeta and 13 Jbeta primers. The repertoire was sequenced with immunoSEQ multiplex PCR; TCRdb's copy has only in-frame clones and lacks some. The sample has 98,000 or so clones, 65% to 80% seen once. The germline V gene encodes CDR1 MNHNY and CDR2 SVGAGI (reference sequence). J was trimmed by 7 bases and V by 10 bases; bases with no gene match: 5. The CDR3 covers 14 residues. Sequencing was done on a sample of PBMCs. The genes are TRBV6-6 and TRBJ1-6, with TRBD1 matching over 12 bases. This TCR was sampled from a human donor in good health. CDR3 sequence reads: CATGDRGRNSPLHF. CDR3 in DNA: TGTGCCACCGGGGACAGGGGGCGGAATTCACCCCTCCACTTT.